A single sample gave rise to the 2 T cell receptor beta chains below, sequenced in a study of regulatory T cells in long-lasting Graves disease (dated by TCRdb to the early 2020s). Libraries were prepared through multiplex PCR. For sequencing, an Illumina HiSeq 4000 was employed. To build TCR beta libraries, CDR3 regions were amplified by Arm-PCR using iRepertoire HTBI primers. TCRdb applied fastp at Q25 and MiXCR to the public reads, then kept only in-frame beta chains. Rows matching on CDR3 protein sequence are summarized as one entry with the most common DNA and genes. The sample has about 340,000 distinct CDR3 sequences on record, 20% of them singletons. Together, the top ten hold 29% of the sample. The time point label, read with the paper, signifies: persistent/refractory GD, antithyroid drugs over 5 years with positive TRAb. For both TCR sequencing and RNA sequencing, RNA was extracted from PBMCs in TRIzol.

The sample was peripheral blood mononuclear cells (PBMCs), taken when the disease was refractory, from a patient treated with antithyroid drugs. These receptors all stem from a female donor with Graves disease.

V gene TRBV7-9 combines with J gene TRBJ1-2; 7 bases map to TRBD1. The V gene end was trimmed by 1 base and the J gene end by 4 bases; junction bases not matched to a gene: 6. This CDR3 region has 15 residues. Germline CDR1 is SEHNR and CDR2 is FQNEAQ (reference sequence). CDR3 protein: CASSLVRGQSYGYTF. The CDR3 bases are TGTGCCAGCAGCTTAGTGCGGGGACAGTCCTATGGCTACACCTTC.

This chain uses TRBV27 with TRBJ2-3; D gene ambiguous. This CDR3 contains 11 residues. V shed 8 bases and J shed 5 bases, with 8 bases lying between them. Germline V gene lookup returns CDR1 MNHEY and CDR2 SMNVEV (reference sequence). CDR3 protein: CASYQGDTQYF. CDR3 DNA: TGTGCCAGCTATCAAGGAGATACGCAGTATTTT.